Sequencing of this T cell receptor (beta chain) was carried out in a study of patients and donors after allogeneic stem cell transplantation. This clonotype was counted between two and nine times. Each CDR3 protein gets one entry after TCRdb re-called the RT-PCR reads with MiXCR. The sample carries about 960,000 distinct CDR3 sequences, roughly 18% recorded once. V was clipped by 1 base and J by 2 bases, with 9 bases between them. The CDR3 is made up of 14 amino acids. Germline CDR1 is SEHNR and CDR2 is FQNEAQ (reference sequence). This sequence originates from a human donor who was either an allogeneic HSCT recipient or a stem cell or donor lymphocyte infusion donor (not recorded which). It is not recorded whose cells these are; they may come from a transplant donor. The sample consisted of blood, either unsorted or a sorted T cell fraction (not recorded which). The genes are TRBV7-9 and TRBJ2-7; a possible D gene is TRBD2 (5 bases). This CDR3 reads CASSLGSGPYEQYF. CDR3 in DNA: TGTGCCAGCAGCTTAGGAAGCGGCCCCTACGAGCAGTACTTC.